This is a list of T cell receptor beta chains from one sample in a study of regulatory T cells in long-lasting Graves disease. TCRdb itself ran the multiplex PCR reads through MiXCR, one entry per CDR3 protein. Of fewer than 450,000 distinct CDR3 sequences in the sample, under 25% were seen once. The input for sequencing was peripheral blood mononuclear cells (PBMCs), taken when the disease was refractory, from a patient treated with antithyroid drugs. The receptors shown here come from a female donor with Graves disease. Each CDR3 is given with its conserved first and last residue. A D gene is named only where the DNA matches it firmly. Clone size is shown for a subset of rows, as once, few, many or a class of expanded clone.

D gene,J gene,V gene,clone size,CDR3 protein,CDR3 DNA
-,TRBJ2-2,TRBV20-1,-,CSAYDLVGGELFF,TGCAGTGCTTATGACCTGGTGGGCGGGGAGCTGTTTTTT
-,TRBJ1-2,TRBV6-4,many,CASIISGTRGIFDGYTF,TGTGCCAGCATAATTTCCGGGACAAGGGGCATCTTCGATGGCTACACCTTC
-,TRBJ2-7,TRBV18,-,CASSRSGPTYEQYF,TGTGCCAGCTCAAGAAGCGGGCCGACCTACGAGCAGTACTTC
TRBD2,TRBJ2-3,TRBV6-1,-,CASSHLAGGTYNTQYF,TGTGCCAGCAGTCATCTAGCGGGAGGGACCTACAATACGCAGTATTTT
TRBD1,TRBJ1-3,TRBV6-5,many,CASSSRPGTGGSGNTIYF,TGTGCCAGCAGTTCACGTCCCGGGACAGGGGGCTCTGGAAACACCATATATTTT
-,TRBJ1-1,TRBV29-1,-,CSVGQAAEAFF,TGCAGCGTTGGACAAGCAGCTGAAGCTTTCTTT
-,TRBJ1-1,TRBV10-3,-,CAIREENTEAFF,TGTGCCATCAGAGAAGAGAACACTGAAGCTTTCTTT
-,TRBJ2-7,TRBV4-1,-,CASSQVGLAYEQYF,TGCGCCAGCAGCCAAGTGGGCCTCGCCTACGAGCAGTACTTC
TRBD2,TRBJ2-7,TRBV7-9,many,CASSFTSGMDEQYF,TGTGCCAGCAGCTTCACTAGCGGGATGGACGAGCAGTACTTC
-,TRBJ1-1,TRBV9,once,CASSAVRNTEAFF,TGTGCCAGCAGCGCTGTCAGGAACACTGAAGCTTTCTTT
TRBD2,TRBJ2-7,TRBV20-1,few,CSARGLEGHEQYF,TGCAGTGCCCGAGGACTAGAAGGGCACGAGCAGTACTTC
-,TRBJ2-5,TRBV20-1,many,CSAYQGGETQYF,TGCAGTGCATACCAGGGGGGAGAGACCCAGTACTTC
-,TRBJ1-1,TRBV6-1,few,CASSPFPGLNTEAFF,TGTGCCAGCAGTCCGTTTCCGGGGCTGAACACTGAAGCTTTCTTT
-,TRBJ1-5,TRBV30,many,CAWSVGDYSNQPQHF,TGTGCCTGGAGTGTGGGGGATTATAGCAATCAGCCCCAGCATTTT
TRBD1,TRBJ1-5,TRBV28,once,CASSEGQGEDFHQPQHF,TGTGCCAGCAGTGAGGGACAGGGGGAGGATTTCCATCAGCCCCAGCATTTT
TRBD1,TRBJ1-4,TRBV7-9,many,CASSLPSTGMREKLFF,TGTGCCAGCAGCCTACCTTCGACAGGGATGAGGGAAAAACTGTTTTTT
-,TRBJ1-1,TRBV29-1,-,CSVRTAVNTEAFF,TGCAGCGTTCGGACAGCGGTGAACACTGAAGCTTTCTTT
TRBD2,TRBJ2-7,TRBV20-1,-,CSVGTSGNYEQYF,TGCAGTGTGGGGACTAGCGGAAACTACGAGCAGTACTTC
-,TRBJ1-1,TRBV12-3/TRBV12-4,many,CASSLGTNTEAFF,TGTGCCAGCAGCTTGGGTACAAACACTGAAGCTTTCTTT
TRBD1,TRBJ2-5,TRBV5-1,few,CASSFSQGEQETQYF,TGCGCCAGCAGCTTTTCACAGGGGGAACAAGAGACCCAGTACTTC
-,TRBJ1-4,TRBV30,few,CALEGGSTNEKLFF,TGTGCCTTGGAAGGGGGGTCAACTAATGAAAAACTGTTTTTT
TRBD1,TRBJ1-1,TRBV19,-,CASMGQGGTEAFF,TGTGCCAGTATGGGGCAGGGGGGCACTGAAGCTTTCTTT
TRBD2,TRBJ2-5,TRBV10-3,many,CAIRRGTSGQETQYF,TGTGCCATCAGGAGGGGGACTAGCGGTCAAGAGACCCAGTACTTC
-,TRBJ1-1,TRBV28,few,CASRLQGGIAEAFF,TGTGCCAGCAGGTTACAGGGCGGGATTGCTGAAGCTTTCTTT
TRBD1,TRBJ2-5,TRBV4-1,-,CASSQLPPGQYQETQYF,TGCGCCAGCAGCCAGCTCCCGCCGGGACAGTACCAAGAGACCCAGTACTTC
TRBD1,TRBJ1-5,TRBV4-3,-,CASSPQGDQPQHF,TGCGCCAGCAGCCCACAGGGGGACCAGCCCCAGCATTTT
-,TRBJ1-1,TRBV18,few,CASSPPRAWGTEAFF,TGTGCCAGCTCACCACCGCGGGCCTGGGGAACTGAAGCTTTCTTT
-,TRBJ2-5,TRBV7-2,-,CASSSGVWETQYF,TGTGCCAGCAGCTCAGGGGTCTGGGAGACCCAGTACTTC
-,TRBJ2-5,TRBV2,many,CASSFFFSVYPTQETQYF,TGTGCCAGCAGTTTCTTTTTCTCGGTCTACCCGACCCAAGAGACCCAGTACTTC
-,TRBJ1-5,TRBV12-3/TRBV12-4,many,CASSDRNNQPQHF,TGTGCCAGCAGTGACAGGAATAATCAGCCCCAGCATTTT
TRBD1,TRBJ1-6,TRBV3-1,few,CASSKGTARNSPLHF,TGTGCCAGCAGCAAAGGGACAGCCAGGAATTCACCCCTCCACTTT
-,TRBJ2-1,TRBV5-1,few,CASSLDAGGEQFF,TGCGCCAGCAGCTTGGACGCTGGGGGTGAGCAGTTCTTC